Below, 12 T cell receptor beta chains from the same sample are listed, as sequenced in a study of blood T cells in healthy people across ages. For the second PCR, which ran for about 7 to 11 cycles, a sample-barcoded 5' primer and a J-beta primer mix were used. In TCRdb, the 5' RACE reads were re-called with MiXCR into one record per CDR3 protein. The table includes about 670,000 distinct CDR3 sequences, 35% to 50% detected once. The sequenced sample consisted of blood. These TCRs come from a man older than 75 in good health.

This clonotype was observed a few times. V gene TRBV6-6 combines with J gene TRBJ1-4, with 10 bases aligning to TRBD1. The CDR3 extends over 13 amino acids. The ends lost 8 bases at V and 5 bases at J; junction bases unmatched: 2. CDR1 is MNHNY, CDR2 SVGAGI, per germline (reference sequence). CDR3 DNA sequence: TGTGCCAGCCGGACAGGGGGGAATGAAAAACTGTTTTTT. It codes for CASRTGGNEKLFF.

This clonotype was detected ten times or more. This CDR3 is CASSQGGLAANTGELFF. The CDR3 bases are TGTGCCAGCAGCCAAGGTGGTCTAGCGGCAAACACCGGGGAGCTGTTTTTT. The chain combines TRBV3-1 with TRBJ2-2; 7 nucleotides agree with TRBD2. Germline V CDR1 and CDR2: LGHDT, YNNKEL (reference sequence). The CDR3 loop spans 17 amino acids. V lost 1 base to trimming and J lost 2 bases; unmatched junction nucleotides: 7.

This clonotype was picked up a small number of times. The rearrangement uses TRBV2 and TRBJ2-1; 12 bases align to TRBD2. The J segment lost 9 bases and the V segment lost 4 bases, leaving 4 bases of the junction unmatched. Per the germline V gene, CDR1 is SNHLY and CDR2 is FYNNEI. CDR3 length: 14 residues. CDR3 region: CASSGLAGVIEQFF. CDR3 in DNA: TGTGCCAGCAGTGGACTAGCGGGGGTGATTGAGCAGTTCTTC.

V is TRBV6-1 and J is TRBJ1-2, with D uncertain. The CDR3 covers 15 residues. The germline V gene encodes CDR1 MNHNS and CDR2 SASEGT. The V gene lost 1 base and the J gene lost 4 bases, with 13 bases spanning the gap. As DNA, the CDR3 is TGTGCCAGCAGTGAAGACGGGCTGGGAGTCTATGGCTACACCTTC. It specifies CASSEDGLGVYGYTF.

The V gene is TRBV3-1, the J gene TRBJ2-3; maybe TRBD2 (5 bases). This CDR3 region has 12 residues. CDR1 and CDR2 (germline): LGHDT, YNNKEL (reference sequence). V gave up 5 bases and J gave up 8 bases, with 11 bases separating them. CDR3 protein: CASSGSTGTQYF. The DNA of the CDR3 is TGTGCCAGCAGCGGGAGTACGGGTACGCAGTATTTT.

This clonotype turned up a few times. The genes are TRBV5-1 and TRBJ2-3; 9 bases agree with TRBD2. The CDR3 length is 14 residues. The V gene end was trimmed by 4 bases and the J gene end by 5 bases; junction bases not matched to a gene: 5. Germline assignment: CDR1 SGHRS and CDR2 YFSETQ. The CDR3 bases are TGCGCCAGCAGCATAAGCGGGGGGCGAGATACGCAGTATTTT. Encoded protein: CASSISGGRDTQYF.

The chain joins TRBV24-1 to TRBJ2-1, with TRBD2 matching 10 bases. The germline CDR1 and CDR2 sequences are KGHDR and SFDVKD. V shed 3 bases, J shed 5 bases, and the junction held 6 bases outside the gene matches. The CDR3 runs to 16 residues. The CDR3 region has the DNA TGTGCCACCAGTGATACGCTAGCGGGAGTCGACAATGAGCAGTTCTTC. It translates to CATSDTLAGVDNEQFF.

The chain links TRBV20-1 to TRBJ2-1; 7 nucleotides match TRBD2. This CDR3 has 13 residues. Germline V gene data show CDR1 as DFQATT and CDR2 as SNEGSKA (reference sequence). Trimming took 3 bases from V and 6 from J; bases not matched to a gene: 5. The CDR3 bases are TGCAGTGCTAGCGATAGACTAGCCAATGAGCAGTTCTTC. It translates to CSASDRLANEQFF.

Worth noting for this clonotype: Just one base apart from a much larger clone, this may be a read error. V is TRBV28 and J is TRBJ2-4; D possibly corresponds to TRBD2 (5 bases). This CDR3 region has 14 residues. The germline V gene has CDR1 MDHEN and CDR2 SYDVKM. The ends were cut back, 4 bases at V and 9 bases at J, with 16 bases in the middle. The CDR3 sequence is CASSSRDSRSIQYF. In DNA form, the CDR3 reads TGTGCCAGCAGTTCTCGGGATTCTCGAAGCATTCAGTACTTC.

As regards this clonotype: A read error may explain this, as a much larger clone is one base away. The V and J genes are TRBV12-3 or TRBV12-4 and TRBJ2-3, with D possibly matching TRBD1 (5 bases). The CDR3 has 14 amino acids. CDR3 sequence reads: CASSLSETADAQYF. The CDR3 DNA is TGTGCCAGCAGTTTAAGCGAGACAGCAGATGCGCAGTATTTT.

This clonotype appeared many times. V and J are TRBV9 and TRBJ2-7; D gene uncertain. CDR1 and CDR2 from the germline V gene are SGDLS and YYNGEE. The CDR3 is 14 residues long. Between the trimmed V and J ends, which lost 0 bases and 0 bases, there was a span of 7 bases. The CDR3 DNA follows: TGTGCCAGCAGCGTAGTCCCGGGCTCCTACGAGCAGTACTTC. Translating gives CASSVVPGSYEQYF.

The chain carries TRBV20-1 and TRBJ2-7; D gene ambiguous. Trimming removed 3 bases from V and 5 bases from J, with 8 bases in between. Germline assignment: CDR1 DFQATT and CDR2 SNEGSKA (reference sequence). This CDR3 spans 11 amino acids. The CDR3 loop reads CSASSANEQYF. Here the CDR3 DNA reads TGCAGTGCTAGTTCTGCGAACGAGCAGTACTTC.